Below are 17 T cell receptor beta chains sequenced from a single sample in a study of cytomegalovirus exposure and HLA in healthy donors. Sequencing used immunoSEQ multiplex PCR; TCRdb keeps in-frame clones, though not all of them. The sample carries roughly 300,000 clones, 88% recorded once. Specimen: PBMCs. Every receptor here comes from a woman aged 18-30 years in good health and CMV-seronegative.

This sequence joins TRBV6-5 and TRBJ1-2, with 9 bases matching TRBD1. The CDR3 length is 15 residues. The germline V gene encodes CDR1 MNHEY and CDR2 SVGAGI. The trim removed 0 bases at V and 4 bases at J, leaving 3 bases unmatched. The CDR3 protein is CASSYSGTGLYGYTF. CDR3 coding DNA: TGTGCCAGCAGTTACTCCGGGACAGGGCTCTATGGCTACACCTTC.

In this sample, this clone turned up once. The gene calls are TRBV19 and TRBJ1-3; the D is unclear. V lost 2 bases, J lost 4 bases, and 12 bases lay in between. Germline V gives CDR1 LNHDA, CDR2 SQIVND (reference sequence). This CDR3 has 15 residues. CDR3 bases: TGTGCCAGTAGTATAAGCGAAGGTTCCGGAAACACCATATATTTT. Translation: CASSISEGSGNTIYF.

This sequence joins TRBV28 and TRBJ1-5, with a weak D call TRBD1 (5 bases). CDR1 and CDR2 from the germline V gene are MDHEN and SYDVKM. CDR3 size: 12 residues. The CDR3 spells CAEGVLGQPQHF. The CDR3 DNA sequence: TGTGCGGAAGGGGTCCTAGGTCAGCCCCAGCATTTT.

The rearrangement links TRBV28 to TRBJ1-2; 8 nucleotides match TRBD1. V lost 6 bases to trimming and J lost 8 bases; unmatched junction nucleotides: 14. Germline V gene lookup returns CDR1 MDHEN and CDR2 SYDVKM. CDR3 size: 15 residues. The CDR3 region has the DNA TGTGCCAGCAGCAATCTGGAGACAGGGGACGTAGGCTACACCTTC. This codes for CASSNLETGDVGYTF.

CDR3 bases: TGTGCCAGCAGCCCCTCATACAGGGGAAAGACTGAAGCTTTCTTT. It encodes CASSPSYRGKTEAFF. The chain links TRBV5-4 to TRBJ1-1; 7 bases align to TRBD1. Germline trimming cut 4 bases from V and 5 bases from J; bases unmatched to any gene: 11. Germline V gives CDR1 SGHNT, CDR2 YYREEE (reference sequence). CDR3 length equals 15 residues.

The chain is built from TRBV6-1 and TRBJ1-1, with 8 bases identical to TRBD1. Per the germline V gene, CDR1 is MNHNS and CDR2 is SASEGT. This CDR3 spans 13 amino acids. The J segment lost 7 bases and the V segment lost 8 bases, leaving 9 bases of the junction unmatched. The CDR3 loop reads CASVDRAHGEAFF. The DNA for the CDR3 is TGTGCCAGCGTGGACAGGGCCCATGGTGAAGCTTTCTTT.

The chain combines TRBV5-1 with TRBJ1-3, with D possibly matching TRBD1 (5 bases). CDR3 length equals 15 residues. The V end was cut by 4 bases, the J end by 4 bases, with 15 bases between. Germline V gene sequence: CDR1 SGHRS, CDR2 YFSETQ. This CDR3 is CASSRGPSGGNTIYF. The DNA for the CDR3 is TGCGCCAGCAGCCGGGGCCCCAGCGGGGGAAACACCATATATTTT. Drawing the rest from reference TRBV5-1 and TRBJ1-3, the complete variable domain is KAGVTQTPRYLIKTRGQQVTLSCSPISGHRSVSWYQQTPGQGLQFLFEYFSETQRNKGNFPGRFSGRQFSNSRSEMNVSTLELGDSALYLCASSRGPSGGNTIYFGEGSWLTVV.

The CDR3 sequence: CASSFRGYNEQFF. The CDR3 region has the DNA TGTGCCAGCAGCTTCCGGGGCTACAATGAGCAGTTCTTC. The genes are TRBV13 and TRBJ2-1; perhaps TRBD2 as D (5 bases). With 3 bases removed from V and 3 bases from J, the gap between germline ends came to 6 bases. The CDR3 has 13 amino acids. In germline, CDR1 is PRHDT, CDR2 FYEKMQ (reference sequence).

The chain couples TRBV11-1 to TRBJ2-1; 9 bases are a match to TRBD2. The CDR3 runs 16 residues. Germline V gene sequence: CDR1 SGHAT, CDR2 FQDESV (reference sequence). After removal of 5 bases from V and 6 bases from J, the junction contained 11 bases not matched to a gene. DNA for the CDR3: TGTGCCAGCAGCCCGCAGCTAGCGGGAATCGGCAATGAGCAGTTCTTC. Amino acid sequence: CASSPQLAGIGNEQFF.

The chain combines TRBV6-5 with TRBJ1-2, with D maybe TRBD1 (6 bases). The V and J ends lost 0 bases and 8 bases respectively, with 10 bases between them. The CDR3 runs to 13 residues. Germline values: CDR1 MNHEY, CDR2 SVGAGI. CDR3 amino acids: CASSYSEQGGYTF. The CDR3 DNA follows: TGTGCCAGCAGTTACTCGGAACAGGGCGGCTACACCTTC.

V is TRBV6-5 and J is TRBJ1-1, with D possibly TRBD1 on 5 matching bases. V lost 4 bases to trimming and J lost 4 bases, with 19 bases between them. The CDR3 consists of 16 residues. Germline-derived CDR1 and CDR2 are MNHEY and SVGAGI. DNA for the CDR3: TGTGCCAGCAGTTTCGTACGGGGGTTCATAAGCACTGAAGCTTTCTTT. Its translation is CASSFVRGFISTEAFF.

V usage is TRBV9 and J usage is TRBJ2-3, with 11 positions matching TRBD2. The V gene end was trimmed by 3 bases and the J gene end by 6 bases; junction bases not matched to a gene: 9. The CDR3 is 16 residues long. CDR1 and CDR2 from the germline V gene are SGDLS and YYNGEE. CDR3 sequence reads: CASSALAGVPYDTQYF. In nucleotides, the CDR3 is TGTGCCAGCAGCGCACTAGCGGGAGTCCCCTACGATACGCAGTATTTT. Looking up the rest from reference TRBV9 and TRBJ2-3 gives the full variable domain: DSGVTQTPKHLITATGQRVTLRCSPRSGDLSVYWYQQSLDQGLQFLIQYYNGEERAKGNILERFSAQQFPDLHSELNLSSLELGDSALYFCASSALAGVPYDTQYFGPGTRLTVL.

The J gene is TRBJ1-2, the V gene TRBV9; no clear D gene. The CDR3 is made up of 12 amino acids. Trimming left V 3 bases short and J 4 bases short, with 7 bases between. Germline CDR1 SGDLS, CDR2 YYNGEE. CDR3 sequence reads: CASSAGIYGYTF. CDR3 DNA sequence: TGTGCCAGCAGCGCCGGGATCTATGGCTACACCTTC.

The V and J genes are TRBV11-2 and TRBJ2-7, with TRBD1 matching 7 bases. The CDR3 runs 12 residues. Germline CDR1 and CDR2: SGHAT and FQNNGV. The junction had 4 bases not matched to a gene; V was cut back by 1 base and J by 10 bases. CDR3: CASSLGRQGQYF. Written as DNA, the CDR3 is TGTGCCAGCAGCTTAGGAAGACAGGGACAGTACTTC. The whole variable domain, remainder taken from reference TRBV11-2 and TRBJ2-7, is EAGVAQSPRYKIIEKRQSVAFWCNPISGHATLYWYQQILGQGPKLLIQFQNNGVVDDSQLPKDRFSAERLKGVDSTLKIQPAKLEDSAVYLCASSLGRQGQYFGPGTRLTVT.

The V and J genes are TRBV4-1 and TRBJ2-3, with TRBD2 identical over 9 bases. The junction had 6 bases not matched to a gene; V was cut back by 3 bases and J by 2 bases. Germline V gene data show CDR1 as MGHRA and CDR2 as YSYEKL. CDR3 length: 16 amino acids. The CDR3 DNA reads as TGCGCCAGCAGCCACGCCCTAGCGGGGCTCACAGATACGCAGTATTTT. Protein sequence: CASSHALAGLTDTQYF.

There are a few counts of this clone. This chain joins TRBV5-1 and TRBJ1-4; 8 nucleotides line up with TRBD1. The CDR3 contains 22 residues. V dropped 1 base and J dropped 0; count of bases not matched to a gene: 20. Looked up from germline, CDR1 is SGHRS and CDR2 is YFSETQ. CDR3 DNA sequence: TGCGCCAGCAGCTTGCTGCGCGACCCTATAGGACAGGGCCTTGCAACTAATGAAAAACTGTTTTTT. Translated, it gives CASSLLRDPIGQGLATNEKLFF.

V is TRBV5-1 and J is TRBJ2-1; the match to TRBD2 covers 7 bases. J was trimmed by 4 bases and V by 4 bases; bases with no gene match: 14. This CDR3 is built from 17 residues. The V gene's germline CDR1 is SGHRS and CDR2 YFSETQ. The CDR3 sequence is CASSHRRVGEGYNEQFF. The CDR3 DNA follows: TGCGCCAGCAGCCACAGAAGGGTAGGGGAGGGATACAATGAGCAGTTCTTC.